This T cell receptor (beta chain) was recovered during a study of T cell responses to AZD1222 COVID-19 vaccine (dated by TCRdb to the early 2020s). Background for the entire study: A total of roughly 240 trial participants underwent TCR sequencing, of whom some 210 received two doses of AZD1222 and about 25 received two doses of the MenACWY control vaccine. Trial participants were enrolled by age into subgroups of 18-55, 56-69 and 70-plus years, and around 150, 28 and 57 TCR-sequenced participants, respectively, were included in these subgroups.

On the study overall, not on this receptor specifically: Vaccine-associated CD4 TCRs spanned the whole spike protein, with dominant responses in regions 160-218 and 743-854. Reportedly, close to half of the unique spike-specific TCRs recognized epitopes lying outside the regions that are mutated in the B.1.351 and B.1.1.7 variants. Most participants were white British and females outnumbered males, and the authors suggested that clonal diversity may have been underestimated. After two AZD1222 doses, spike-specific TCR breadth and depth were significantly higher than at day 0 and than in MenACWY recipients. Conclusions about previously exposed vaccinees were limited because only a handful of AZD1222 recipients were SARS-CoV-2 seropositive at baseline. The 56-69-year group was small, and its depth increase did not reach significance, likely because of low power. Because no day 14 peak-response samples were available, repertoires were characterized only after the peak T cell response.

The CDR3 regions of human TCRbeta chains were subjected to immunosequencing. The published analysis was carried out like this. Repertoire TCRs were checked for matches against a reference library of SARS-CoV-2-specific TCRs that had been generated using the MIRA antigen-specificity platform. Breadth was defined as the fraction of unique TCRs that were SARS-CoV-2-associated, and depth was defined as the fraction of total T cells that were SARS-CoV-2-associated. Using the MIRA data, each spike-specific TCR was mapped to the spike region that the TCR reacts to and placed in a CD4 or CD8 class. Log10-transformed breadth and depth values were compared by one-way ANOVA with Sidak's multiple comparisons tests. Entries here come from immuneACCESS through TCRdb and include only in-frame sequences with V and J called. Some clones fail to appear in such tables; in the studies checked, an unresolved V gene covers under half of the shortfall, and the cause of the remainder is unknown. The V and J calls and clone size were taken over from that table, and D and trimming were inferred from the DNA. Present in this sample are 140,000 to 150,000 clones, around 92% of which were seen just once. Roughly an eighth of the sample comes from the top ten.

As for this clone: There is no known antigen for this receptor. No per-base quality is available; no much larger clone lies one base away.

Taken from the germline V gene, the CDR1 and CDR2 loops are MNHEY and SVGAGI. The CDR3 runs 15 amino acids, cysteine and phenylalanine included. Only CDR3 DNA remains: 45 bases, in frame from the first base. The germline ends are 14 bases apart after V is trimmed by 5 bases and J by 0 bases. Read against the paper, the sample's time point label means: sample from adult after SARS-CoV-2 infection, after symptom onset. Two convalescent COVID-19 patients, sampled after symptom onset from adults with prior SARS-CoV-2 infection, were also TCR-sequenced for comparison. This sequence was found in an adult who had recovered from COVID-19. The chain employs TRBV6-5 and TRBJ2-7; no D gene is confidently identified. The sample consisted of peripheral blood, taken after recovery from COVID-19. The CDR3 region has the sequence CASSPIPPTSYEQYF. Here is the DNA: TGTGCCAGCAGTCCCATTCCACCAACCTCCTACGAGCAGTACTTC.